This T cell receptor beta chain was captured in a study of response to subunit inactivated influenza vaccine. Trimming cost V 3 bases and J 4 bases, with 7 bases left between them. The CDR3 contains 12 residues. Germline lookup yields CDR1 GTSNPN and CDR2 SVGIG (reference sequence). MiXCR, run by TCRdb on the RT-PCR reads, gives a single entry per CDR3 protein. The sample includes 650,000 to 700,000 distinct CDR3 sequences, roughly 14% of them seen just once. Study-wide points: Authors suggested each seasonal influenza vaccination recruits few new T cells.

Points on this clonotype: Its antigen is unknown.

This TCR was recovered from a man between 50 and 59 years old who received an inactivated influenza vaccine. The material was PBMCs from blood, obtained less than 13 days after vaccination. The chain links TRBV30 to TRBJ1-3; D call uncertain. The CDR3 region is CAWSDQGNTIYF. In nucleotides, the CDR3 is TGTGCCTGGAGCGACCAAGGAAACACCATATATTTT.